This T cell receptor beta chain came from a study of T cell clones after liver transplantation. Method: immunoSEQ multiplex PCR; TCRdb's copy keeps in-frame clones and lacks some. The sample has roughly 65,000 clones, 85% to 95% seen once. V lost 1 base and J lost 2; bases outside the gene matches: 14. This CDR3 contains 19 residues. Germline V CDR1 and CDR2: SGHTS, YDEGEE. General study results and limits: Compared with third party-reactive sequences, donor-reactive ones declined more, independent of withdrawal success.

Turning to this clone: The antigen is undetermined.

The sequence derives from a human patient who received a liver transplant. Some of the T cells might come from the graft donor. The source material was CD4+ T cells from blood, sampled roughly 25 months after liver transplant. The rearrangement links TRBV5-8 to TRBJ2-1; TRBD1 matches 8 bases. The CDR3 spells CASSLSGGRAGLTYNEQFF. The CDR3 DNA reads as TGTGCCAGCAGCTTGTCAGGGGGCAGAGCGGGTCTGACCTACAATGAGCAGTTCTTC.